This is a list of T cell receptor beta chains from one sample in a study of T cells in severe cutaneous drug reactions. TCRdb reprocessed the single-cell sequencing reads, keeping one entry per CDR3 protein, no DNA. This table lists 1 distinct CDR3 sequence. Material for sequencing was a single TRBV12-expressing cell sorted from a skin blister. The receptors derive from a human donor with a severe cutaneous drug reaction. Each CDR3 is given with its conserved first and last residue. The order of the fields is J gene, clone size, V gene, CDR3 protein. Clone size is given as once, few or many counts, or a class when the clone is expanded.

j_call: TRBJ2-3
clone_size: hyperexpanded
v_call: TRBV4-1
cdr3_aa: CASSQNRDRETDTQYF